This section outlines one T cell receptor beta chain sequence together with its context. This specimen belongs to a study of blood T cell repertoires in COVID-19. Study overall: Specimens from acute and convalescent COVID-19 originated in the United States, Italy and Spain. From T cells, B-cell-depleted T cells, or PBMCs came the material, which was cDNA or gDNA.

The ends were cut back, 0 bases at V and 2 bases at J, with 8 bases in the middle. The CDR3 extends over 16 amino acids. Germline lookup yields CDR1 SEHNR and CDR2 FQNEAQ (reference sequence). How the authors handled the data: Estimation of nucleated cell counts was performed using reference gene primer amplification. The data were produced by immunoSEQ multiplex PCR, yet TCRdb's version contains in-frame clones alone and is incomplete. V, J and clone size derive from that table, while D and trimming were established from the DNA sequence. This table holds around 83,000 clones, around 90% found once.

The sequence came from a man older than 75 with active or convalescent COVID-19. The V gene is TRBV7-9, the J gene TRBJ2-6; D remains ambiguous. Sequencing was performed on peripheral blood. The CDR3 sequence: CASSLADKTGANVLTF. The DNA for the CDR3 is TGTGCCAGCAGCTTAGCCGACAAAACTGGGGCCAACGTCCTGACTTTC. The whole variable domain, filled in from reference TRBV7-9 and TRBJ2-6, reads DTGVSQNPRHKITKRGQNVTFRCDPISEHNRLYWYRQTLGQGPEFLTYFQNEAQLEKSRLLSDRFSAERPKGSFSTLEIQRTEQGDSAMYLCASSLADKTGANVLTFGAGSRLTVL.